The clone carrying this T cell receptor (beta chain) was seen a handful of times. The antigen is unknown. TCRdb passed the 5' RACE reads through MiXCR, listing each CDR3 protein once. The sample holds more than 250,000 distinct CDR3 sequences, 11% seen once. This specimen comes from a study of CD8 T cells in ankylosing spondylitis. Study-wide results and limits: Those disease-linked clones were CD8+; they were also relatively rare in peripheral blood.

Looked up from germline, CDR1 is SNHLY and CDR2 is FYNNEI. This CDR3 comprises 13 residues. V was clipped by 4 bases and J by 5 bases, with 10 bases between them. The receptor's source is a female donor with ankylosing spondylitis or in good health (not recorded which). The sequenced sample was blood, either unsorted or a sorted T cell fraction (not recorded which). The genes are TRBV2 and TRBJ2-3; D unclear. The CDR3: CASSAGSLDTQYF. The CDR3 DNA is TGTGCCAGCAGTGCTGGCTCGCTAGATACGCAGTATTTT.